One sample yielded the 19 T cell receptor beta chains listed below, sequenced in a study of blood T cell repertoires in COVID-19. The assay was immunoSEQ multiplex PCR, and TCRdb's table has in-frame clones only and misses some. The table records 45,000 to 50,000 clones, 65% to 85% of them present only once. The specimen sequenced was peripheral blood. Receptor source: an elderly man in a cohort sampled during active COVID-19.

The chain employs TRBV29-1 and TRBJ2-1, with TRBD2 matching over 8 bases. Germline V lookup: CDR1 SQVTM, CDR2 ANQGSEA. The V and J ends lost 4 bases and 5 bases, in that order; junction bases with no gene match: 4. The CDR3 is 13 residues long. This chain's CDR3 is CSVGTSGHNEQFF. CDR3 sequence (DNA): TGCAGCGTTGGCACTAGCGGTCACAATGAGCAGTTCTTC.

The V call is TRBV5-1, the J call TRBJ2-5, with 7 bases that match TRBD1. Germline lookup yields CDR1 SGHRS and CDR2 YFSETQ. V was clipped by 3 bases and J by 11 bases; unmatched bases: 10. This CDR3 is 13 amino acids long. The CDR3 protein is CASSSSGTDKQYF. DNA of the CDR3: TGCGCCAGCAGCTCCTCCGGGACAGATAAACAGTACTTC.

The chain recombines TRBV4-1 with TRBJ2-1; D not certain. Germline CDR1 MGHRA, CDR2 YSYEKL. The CDR3 totals 14 residues. With 5 bases removed from V and 6 bases from J, the gap between germline ends came to 14 bases. In nucleotides, the CDR3 is TGCGCCAGCAGCGGCTTAATGGCCCTCAATGAGCAGTTCTTC. This codes for CASSGLMALNEQFF.

This clone was detected once. The V and J genes are TRBV11-2 and TRBJ1-1; D possibly corresponds to TRBD1 (5 bases). The CDR3 spans 15 residues. Trimming shortened V by 6 bases and J by 1 base, and 15 bases separated the two germline ends. CDR1 is SGHAT, CDR2 FQNNGV, per germline. CDR3 in amino acids: CASRENGAENTEAFF. The CDR3 nucleotides read TGTGCCAGCAGGGAGAATGGGGCAGAGAACACTGAAGCTTTCTTT.

In its sample, this clone was seen once. The V and J genes are TRBV24-1 and TRBJ2-2; possible D gene TRBD2, 5 bases. V lost 2 bases, J lost 4 bases, and 10 bases lay in between. Per the germline V gene, CDR1 is KGHDR and CDR2 is SFDVKD. The length of the CDR3 is 15 residues. The CDR3 region has the DNA TGTGCCACCAGTGATTATAGGACTCCCACCGGGGAGCTGTTTTTT. Translated: CATSDYRTPTGELFF.

The CDR3 protein is CASTTGNTGELFF. The CDR3, as DNA: TGTGCCAGTACGACAGGGAACACCGGGGAGCTGTTTTTT. The V call is TRBV19, the J call TRBJ2-2; possible D gene TRBD1, 6 bases. Germline V gene sequence: CDR1 LNHDA, CDR2 SQIVND (reference sequence). This CDR3 has 13 amino acids. Trimming cost V 7 bases and J 1 base, with 7 bases left between them. The whole variable domain, filled in from reference TRBV19 and TRBJ2-2, reads DGGITQSPKYLFRKEGQNVTLSCEQNLNHDAMYWYRQDPGQGLRLIYYSQIVNDFQKGDIAEGYSVSREKKESFPLTVTSAQKNPTAFYLCASTTGNTGELFFGEGSRLTVL.

This chain links TRBV5-6 with TRBJ2-7; 8 bases map to TRBD2. The CDR3 runs to 16 residues. Germline V CDR1 and CDR2: SGHDT, YYEEEE. Losses at the gene ends were 2 bases for V and 0 bases for J; bases not matched to a gene: 7. CDR3 sequence (DNA): TGTGCCAGCAGCTTTTTCTCGGGGGGGTCCTCCTACGAGCAGTACTTC. It encodes CASSFFSGGSSYEQYF. The full variable domain, rest sourced from reference TRBV5-6 and TRBJ2-7, is DAGVTQSPTHLIKTRGQQVTLRCSPKSGHDTVSWYQQALGQGPQFIFQYYEEEERQRGNFPDRFSGHQFPNYSSELNVNALLLGDSALYLCASSFFSGGSSYEQYFGPGTRLTVT.

V is TRBV28 and J is TRBJ1-3; 7 bases match TRBD1. CDR1 is MDHEN and CDR2 is SYDVKM in the germline V gene. The CDR3 loop spans 13 amino acids. J lost 8 bases, V lost 11 bases, and 12 bases had no gene match. The CDR3 region is CAGQASGGDTIYF. The CDR3, as DNA: TGTGCCGGACAGGCCTCAGGTGGTGACACCATATATTTT.

The chain employs TRBV24-1 and TRBJ1-5, with D maybe TRBD1 (5 bases). The CDR3 spans 15 residues. Between the trimmed V and J ends, which lost 3 bases and 1 base, there was a span of 9 bases. Germline lookup yields CDR1 KGHDR and CDR2 SFDVKD. The CDR3 DNA reads TGTGCCACCAGTGATGCAGGACAAAGCAATCAGCCCCAGCATTTT. Translation gives CATSDAGQSNQPQHF.

The rearrangement uses TRBV14 and TRBJ2-7; tentative D call: TRBD1 (6 bases). The V end lost 4 bases, the J end lost 3 bases, and 10 bases lay between the germline ends. Germline CDR1 reads SGHDN; CDR2 reads FVKESK. The CDR3 has 13 residues. This CDR3 is CASSPFRGYEQYF. The CDR3 region has the DNA TGTGCCAGCAGCCCATTCAGGGGCTACGAGCAGTACTTC.

The rearrangement joins TRBV5-1 to TRBJ2-2; no reliable D call. Between the trimmed V and J ends, which lost 0 bases and 6 bases, there was a span of 12 bases. This CDR3 spans 15 amino acids. The V gene's germline CDR1 is SGHRS and CDR2 YFSETQ. DNA for the CDR3: TGCGCCAGCAGCTTGGCCTCATTGGCCCCCGGGGAGCTGTTTTTT. It specifies CASSLASLAPGELFF.

V and J are TRBV9 and TRBJ2-7, with D maybe TRBD2 (5 bases). The CDR3 consists of 17 residues. With 2 bases removed from V and 0 bases from J, the gap between germline ends came to 18 bases. Germline CDR1 and CDR2: SGDLS and YYNGEE. CDR3 sequence reads: CASSVEWVALSSYEQYF. The DNA for the CDR3 is TGTGCCAGCAGCGTGGAATGGGTAGCGTTAAGCTCCTACGAGCAGTACTTC.

J is TRBJ1-4 and V is TRBV2; D may be TRBD1 (5 bases). V lost 4 bases and J 7 bases, leaving 16 bases between the germline ends. Germline-derived CDR1 and CDR2 are SNHLY and FYNNEI. The CDR3 sequence is 15 residues long. The CDR3 region is CASSGQGRSGEKLFF. In nucleotides, the CDR3 is TGTGCCAGCAGTGGGCAGGGCCGGTCTGGTGAAAAACTGTTTTTT. Full variable domain (missing parts from reference TRBV2 and TRBJ1-4): EPEVTQTPSHQVTQMGQEVILRCVPISNHLYFYWYRQILGQKVEFLVSFYNNEISEKSEIFDDQFSVERPDGSNFTLKIRSTKLEDSAMYFCASSGQGRSGEKLFFGSGTQLSVL.

The chain is built from TRBV20-1 and TRBJ1-1; 7 nucleotides line up with TRBD1. The V and J ends lost 3 bases and 0 bases, in that order; junction bases with no gene match: 4. The CDR3 runs 14 residues. Germline values: CDR1 DFQATT, CDR2 SNEGSKA (reference sequence). The DNA for the CDR3 is TGCAGTGCTAGTTTACAGGGGTTGAACACTGAAGCTTTCTTT. Its protein product is CSASLQGLNTEAFF.

The chain couples TRBV3-1 (or the pseudogene TRBV3-2) to TRBJ1-1; D is uncertain. Trimming cost V 2 bases and J 6 bases, with 10 bases left between them. Germline CDR1 is LGHDT and CDR2 is YNNKEL (reference sequence). The CDR3 consists of 13 residues. CDR3 DNA sequence: TGTGCCAGCAGCCAACCGGGTAGACCTGAAGCTTTCTTT. It yields the protein CASSQPGRPEAFF.

The rearrangement joins TRBV11-3 to TRBJ2-3, with 9 bases aligning to TRBD2. The germline V gene encodes CDR1 SGHNT and CDR2 YENEEA. V lost 6 bases and J lost 2; bases outside the gene matches: 6. This CDR3 is 15 amino acids long. For the CDR3, the DNA is TGTGCCAGCAGTCCCGGGACTAGCTTCACAGATACGCAGTATTTT. It codes for CASSPGTSFTDTQYF.

The V and J genes are TRBV5-1 and TRBJ2-1; 8 bases are a match to TRBD2. CDR3 length: 16 amino acids. Germline assignment: CDR1 SGHRS and CDR2 YFSETQ. J was trimmed by 7 bases and V by 4 bases; bases with no gene match: 13. The CDR3 reads CASSLSRGTSLNEQFF. The CDR3 coding sequence is TGCGCCAGCAGCCTAAGTAGGGGGACTAGTCTGAATGAGCAGTTCTTC.

The chain couples TRBV19 to TRBJ2-5, with D possibly matching TRBD2 (5 bases). This CDR3 comprises 14 residues. V gave up 5 bases and J gave up 5 bases, with 15 bases separating them. CDR1 LNHDA and CDR2 SQIVND come from the germline V gene (reference sequence). This CDR3 is CASSGEIGRETQYF. CDR3 coding DNA: TGTGCCAGTAGTGGGGAGATAGGGCGGGAGACCCAGTACTTC.

The chain couples TRBV18 to TRBJ1-6; no clear D gene. Looked up from germline, CDR1 is KGHSH and CDR2 is LQKENI. V was shortened by 3 bases and J by 8 bases, with 11 bases between the two germline ends. The CDR3 spans 14 residues. The CDR3 reads CASSPEGSDSPLHF. CDR3 DNA sequence: TGTGCCAGCTCACCCGAGGGCAGCGATTCACCCCTCCACTTT.